This T cell receptor beta chain comes out of a study of cytomegalovirus exposure and HLA in healthy donors. The wider study: Findings of an earlier analysis included about 100 million unique TCR beta sequences from 190 million or so T cells.

Everyone who donated was a healthy bone marrow donor. The PCR used 60 Vbeta and 13 Jbeta primers. Libraries were prepared by immunoSEQ multiplex PCR; TCRdb keeps only in-frame clonotypes and omits some of them. Of about 150,000 clones in the sample, about four fifths were seen once. CDR3 length: 16 residues. Germline CDR1 reads MGHDK; CDR2 reads SYGVNS. V was cut by 0 bases and J by 3 bases, with 15 bases left in between. Sequencing input: PBMCs. This chain uses TRBV25-1 with TRBJ2-7, with D possibly being TRBD2 (6 bases). This receptor was identified in a man aged 30 to 39 in good health and CMV-seropositive. The chain's CDR3 is CASSEYAGGMNYEQYF. CDR3 sequence (DNA): TGTGCCAGCAGTGAATATGCTGGCGGGATGAACTACGAGCAGTACTTC.